These 18 T cell receptor beta chains were all obtained from the same sample, sequenced in a study of blood T cell repertoires in COVID-19. Clones were read by immunoSEQ multiplex PCR, and TCRdb kept only the in-frame ones, dropping some. Of 150,000 to 200,000 clones listed, approximately 87% were seen once; the top ten hold about 3.9%. Material: peripheral blood. Receptors originate from a woman aged 65 to 85 with acute or convalescent COVID-19.

The chain recombines TRBV5-4 with TRBJ2-5; 7 nucleotides agree with TRBD1. Germline values: CDR1 SGHNT, CDR2 YYREEE (reference sequence). The CDR3 runs 13 residues. J gave up 5 bases and V 0 bases, and 1 base lay outside the gene matches. Here the CDR3 reads CASSLGRGETQYF. The CDR3 DNA reads TGTGCCAGCAGCTTGGGCAGGGGGGAGACCCAGTACTTC.

The chain is built from TRBV6-2 or TRBV6-3 and TRBJ1-5; TRBD1 matches at 9 bases. Looked up from germline, CDR1 is MNHEY and CDR2 is SVGEGT. The CDR3 is made up of 20 amino acids. Trimming cost V 5 bases and J 4 bases; bases outside gene matches: 21. The CDR3 is CASSDLGTGKITSLNQPQHF. The CDR3 nucleotides read TGTGCCAGCAGTGACTTGGGGACAGGGAAAATTACTTCTTTGAATCAGCCCCAGCATTTT.

This rearrangement joins TRBV10-2 to TRBJ1-6; no reliable D call. The CDR3 is made up of 14 amino acids. In germline, CDR1 is WSHSY, CDR2 SAAADI. Between the trimmed V and J ends, which lost 8 bases and 9 bases, there was a span of 17 bases. The CDR3 region is CASRLTSEGSPLHF. Written as DNA, the CDR3 is TGCGCCAGCCGGTTGACAAGTGAAGGTTCACCCCTCCACTTT.

This clone was found a few times. The chain links TRBV9 to TRBJ2-1; 12 bases match TRBD2. The CDR3 has 16 amino acids. V lost 2 bases and J lost 4; bases outside the gene matches: 4. Germline assignment: CDR1 SGDLS and CDR2 YYNGEE. The CDR3: CASSVGTSGLYNEQFF. Written as DNA, the CDR3 is TGTGCCAGCAGCGTGGGGACTAGCGGGCTGTACAATGAGCAGTTCTTC.

The gene calls are TRBV4-2 and TRBJ2-1, with 12 nucleotides matching TRBD2. CDR3 length equals 15 residues. Germline CDR1 is LGHNA and CDR2 is YNFKEQ. V lost 2 bases and J lost 7; bases outside the gene matches: 3. The CDR3 bases are TGTGCCAGCAGCCAACTAGCGGGAGGGCCAAATGAGCAGTTCTTC. It codes for CASSQLAGGPNEQFF.

The chain has TRBV3-1 (or the pseudogene TRBV3-2) and TRBJ1-1; D remains unclear. The CDR3 spans 14 residues. Germline lookup yields CDR1 LGHDT and CDR2 YNNKEL (reference sequence). The germline V and J ends were trimmed by 5 bases and 5 bases, with 15 bases remaining between them. The chain's CDR3 is CASSKGRATTEAFF. CDR3 sequence (DNA): TGTGCCAGCAGCAAAGGGAGGGCGACGACTGAAGCTTTCTTT.

This chain joins TRBV10-3 and TRBJ1-2; D gene ambiguous. The CDR3 has 14 residues. V lost 2 bases and J 4 bases, leaving 11 bases between the germline ends. From germline, CDR1 is ENHRY and CDR2 SYGVKD. CDR3 in amino acids: CAISESHGVYGYTF. CDR3 bases: TGTGCCATCAGTGAGAGCCACGGAGTCTATGGCTACACCTTC.

The chain recombines TRBV25-1 with TRBJ1-2; 8 bases are a match to TRBD1. Germline CDR1 reads MGHDK; CDR2 reads SYGVNS. V lost 7 bases, J lost 8 bases, and 6 bases stayed unmatched. The length of the CDR3 is 12 residues. DNA of the CDR3: TGTGCCAGCACAGGGGGCGCGGTGGGCTACACCTTC. It encodes CASTGGAVGYTF.

This chain joins TRBV5-1 and TRBJ1-6; TRBD1 matches 7 bases. The V gene end was trimmed by 0 bases and the J gene end by 6 bases; junction bases not matched to a gene: 15. The germline gives CDR1 SGHRS, CDR2 YFSETQ. CDR3 length: 19 residues. The CDR3 region is CASSLGFEAAGGSNSPLHF. The CDR3 DNA sequence: TGCGCCAGCAGCTTGGGATTTGAGGCGGCAGGGGGGTCTAATTCACCCCTCCACTTT.

The CDR3 protein is CASSYQGARRAEAFF. CDR3 in DNA: TGTGCCAGCAGCTACCAGGGGGCGCGTCGAGCTGAAGCTTTCTTT. The genes are TRBV7-2 and TRBJ1-1; TRBD1 matches 8 bases. The trim removed 4 bases at V and 6 bases at J, leaving 10 bases unmatched. Germline CDR1 reads SGHTA; CDR2 reads FQGNSA. The CDR3 runs 15 residues.

This clone was counted a single time. The chain uses TRBV7-6 and TRBJ2-1, with 7 bases that match TRBD1. CDR1 and CDR2 from the germline V gene are SGHVS and FNYEAQ. The CDR3 runs 15 residues. The V gene end was trimmed by 6 bases and the J gene end by 3 bases; junction bases not matched to a gene: 8. DNA for the CDR3: TGTGCCAGCAGTTTACAGGGGTCCATCTACAATGAGCAGTTCTTC. Its translation: CASSLQGSIYNEQFF.

The chain carries TRBV6-1 and TRBJ1-5; TRBD1 agrees at 9 bases. The CDR3 has 15 amino acids. Trimming took 0 bases from V and 5 from J; bases not matched to a gene: 2. Germline CDR1 and CDR2: MNHNS and SASEGT. The CDR3 DNA reads TGTGCCAGCAGTGAAGCGGGACAGGGACATCAGCCCCAGCATTTT. Its protein product is CASSEAGQGHQPQHF.

This clone showed up just once. The chain couples TRBV28 to TRBJ1-1; 7 bases map to TRBD1. CDR1 and CDR2 (germline): MDHEN, SYDVKM. The CDR3 loop spans 14 amino acids. The junction had 3 bases not matched to a gene; V was cut back by 1 base and J by 4 bases. The DNA for the CDR3 is TGTGCCAGCAGTTTATCGAACAGGGGCACTGAAGCTTTCTTT. Its protein product is CASSLSNRGTEAFF.

The chain links TRBV7-2 to TRBJ1-2, with 8 bases identical to TRBD1. Germline CDR1 reads SGHTA; CDR2 reads FQGNSA. The CDR3 covers 14 residues. Trimming removed 4 bases from V and 7 bases from J; junction bases left unmatched: 8. DNA of the CDR3: TGTGCCAGCAGCTACCAGCAGGGGGCCGGTGGCTACACCTTC. It specifies CASSYQQGAGGYTF.

This sequence joins TRBV5-6 and TRBJ1-4, with D perhaps TRBD1 (6 bases). V gave up 1 base and J gave up 8 bases, with 15 bases separating them. CDR1 and CDR2 from the germline V gene are SGHDT and YYEEEE. The CDR3 sequence is 15 residues long. The CDR3 region is CASSLMGAPEEKLFF. The CDR3, as DNA: TGTGCCAGCAGCTTGATGGGGGCGCCTGAGGAAAAACTGTTTTTT.

The chain uses TRBV27 and TRBJ1-1, with D possibly being TRBD1 (5 bases). The ends were cut back, 2 bases at V and 7 bases at J, with 17 bases in the middle. CDR1 is MNHEY, CDR2 SMNVEV, per germline (reference sequence). The CDR3 totals 15 residues. CDR3 loop: CASSLLGGTNVEAFF. The CDR3 region has the DNA TGTGCCAGCAGTTTACTTGGGGGGACTAATGTTGAAGCTTTCTTT.

This chain joins TRBV5-1 and TRBJ1-4, with TRBD1 matching over 7 bases. This CDR3 region has 18 residues. J was trimmed by 3 bases and V by 4 bases; bases with no gene match: 15. The V gene's germline CDR1 is SGHRS and CDR2 YFSETQ. The CDR3 spells CASSIGQATLGANEKLFF. CDR3 DNA: TGCGCCAGCAGCATCGGACAGGCCACCCTCGGAGCTAATGAAAAACTGTTTTTT.

The gene calls are TRBV5-6 and TRBJ2-6, with 9 nucleotides matching TRBD1. Germline CDR1 SGHDT, CDR2 YYEEEE. This CDR3 spans 19 amino acids. The J segment lost 1 base and the V segment lost 4 bases, leaving 12 bases of the junction unmatched. The DNA of the CDR3 is TGTGCCAGCAGCCCGGCCGGACAGGGGAGTTTTTCTGGGGCCAACGTCCTGACTTTC. Protein sequence: CASSPAGQGSFSGANVLTF.